This T cell receptor beta chain originates from a study of response to subunit inactivated influenza vaccine (dated by TCRdb to the late 2010s). In the study overall: The study used deep quantitative T cell receptor repertoire profiling to track responses to a trivalent subunit inactivated influenza vaccine. Broad study findings and their caveats: The authors proposed that each seasonal influenza vaccination may bring in only a limited number of new T cells.

Libraries were prepared through RT-PCR. Sequencing was performed on an Illumina HiSeq 2500. TCRdb reanalyzed the raw reads on its own, using fastp at Q25 for trimming and MiXCR for clone calling, and kept in-frame beta chains. Rows with a matching CDR3 protein are joined into one entry that keeps the most common DNA and genes. Present in this sample are 450,000 to 700,000 distinct CDR3 sequences, 14% of which were seen just once. Approximately 10% of the sample rests with the top ten. In the germline V gene, CDR1 corresponds to SGHVS and CDR2 to FQNEAQ. The CDR3 measures 14 amino acids from cysteine to phenylalanine. Only the CDR3 portion is preserved as DNA: 42 bases, with reading frame beginning at the first base. Trimming removed 1 base from V and 9 bases from J, leaving 13 bases between the germline ends. This clonotype has a handful of counts. The antigen it binds to is not known. Qualities for individual bases were not recorded, and no much larger clone is one base off.

The chain joins TRBV7-8 to TRBJ1-5, with the D segment identity uncertain. The source was PBMCs from blood, collected 12 days after vaccination. The receptor's source is a man aged 45-60 years who received an inactivated influenza vaccine. Donor details come from another sample of the same person, matched by shared clones. The CDR3 reads as follows: CASSLDSLGRPQHF. The nucleotide sequence is TGTGCCAGCAGCTTAGACAGTCTGGGGAGGCCCCAGCATTTT.